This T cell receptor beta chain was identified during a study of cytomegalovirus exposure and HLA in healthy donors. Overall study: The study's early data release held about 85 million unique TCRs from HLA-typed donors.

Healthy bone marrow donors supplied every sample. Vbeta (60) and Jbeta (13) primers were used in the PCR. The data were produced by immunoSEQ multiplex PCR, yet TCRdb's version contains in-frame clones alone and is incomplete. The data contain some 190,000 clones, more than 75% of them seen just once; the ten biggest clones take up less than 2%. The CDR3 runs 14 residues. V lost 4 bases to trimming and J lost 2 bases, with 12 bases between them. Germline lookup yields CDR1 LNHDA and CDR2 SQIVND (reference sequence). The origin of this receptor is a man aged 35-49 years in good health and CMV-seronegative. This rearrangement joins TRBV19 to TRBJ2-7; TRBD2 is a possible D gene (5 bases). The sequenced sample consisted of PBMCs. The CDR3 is CASSRRNRAYEQYF. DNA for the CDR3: TGTGCCAGTAGTAGGAGGAACCGGGCCTACGAGCAGTACTTC. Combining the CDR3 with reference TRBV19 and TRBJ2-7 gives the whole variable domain DGGITQSPKYLFRKEGQNVTLSCEQNLNHDAMYWYRQDPGQGLRLIYYSQIVNDFQKGDIAEGYSVSREKKESFPLTVTSAQKNPTAFYLCASSRRNRAYEQYFGPGTRLTVT.